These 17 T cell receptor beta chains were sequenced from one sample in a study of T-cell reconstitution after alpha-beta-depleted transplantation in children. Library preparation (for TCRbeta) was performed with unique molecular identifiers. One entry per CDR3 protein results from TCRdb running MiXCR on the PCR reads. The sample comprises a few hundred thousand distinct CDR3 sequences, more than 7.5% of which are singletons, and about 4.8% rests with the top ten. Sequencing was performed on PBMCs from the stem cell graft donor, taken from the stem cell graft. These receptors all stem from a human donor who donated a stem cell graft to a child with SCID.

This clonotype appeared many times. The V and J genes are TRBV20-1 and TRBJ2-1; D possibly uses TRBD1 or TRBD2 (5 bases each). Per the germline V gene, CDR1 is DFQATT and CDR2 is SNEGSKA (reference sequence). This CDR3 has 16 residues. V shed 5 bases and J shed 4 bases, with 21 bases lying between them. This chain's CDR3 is CSALGTDDLTYNEQFF. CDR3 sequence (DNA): TGCAGTGCTCTCGGGACGGACGACCTGACTTACAATGAGCAGTTCTTC.

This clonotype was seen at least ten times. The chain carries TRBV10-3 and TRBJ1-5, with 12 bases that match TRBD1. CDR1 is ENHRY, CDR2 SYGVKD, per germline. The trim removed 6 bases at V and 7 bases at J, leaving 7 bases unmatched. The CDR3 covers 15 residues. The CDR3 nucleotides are TGTGCCATCAGCTCCGGGACAGGGGGCCAACAGCCCCAGCATTTT. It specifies CAISSGTGGQQPQHF.

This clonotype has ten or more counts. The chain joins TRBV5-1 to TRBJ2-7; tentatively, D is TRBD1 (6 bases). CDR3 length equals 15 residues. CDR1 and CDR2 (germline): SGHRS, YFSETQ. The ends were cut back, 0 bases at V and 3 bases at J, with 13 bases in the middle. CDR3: CASSLAQGNRYEQYF. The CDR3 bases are TGCGCCAGCAGCTTGGCACAGGGAAATCGCTACGAGCAGTACTTC. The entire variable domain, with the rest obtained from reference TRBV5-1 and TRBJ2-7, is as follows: KAGVTQTPRYLIKTRGQQVTLSCSPISGHRSVSWYQQTPGQGLQFLFEYFSETQRNKGNFPGRFSGRQFSNSRSEMNVSTLELGDSALYLCASSLAQGNRYEQYFGPGTRLTVT.

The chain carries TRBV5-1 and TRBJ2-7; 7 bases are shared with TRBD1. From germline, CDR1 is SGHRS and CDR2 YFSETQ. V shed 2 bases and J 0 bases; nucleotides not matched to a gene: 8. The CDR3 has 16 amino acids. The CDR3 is CASSLARDRASYEQYF. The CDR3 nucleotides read TGCGCCAGCAGCTTAGCCCGGGACAGAGCCTCCTACGAGCAGTACTTC.

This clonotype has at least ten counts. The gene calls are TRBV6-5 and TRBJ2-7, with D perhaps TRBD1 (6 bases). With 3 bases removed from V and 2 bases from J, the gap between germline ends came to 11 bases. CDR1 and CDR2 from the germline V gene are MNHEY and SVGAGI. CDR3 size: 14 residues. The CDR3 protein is CASSYTTGTYEQYF. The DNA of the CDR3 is TGTGCCAGCAGTTATACTACAGGGACCTACGAGCAGTACTTC.

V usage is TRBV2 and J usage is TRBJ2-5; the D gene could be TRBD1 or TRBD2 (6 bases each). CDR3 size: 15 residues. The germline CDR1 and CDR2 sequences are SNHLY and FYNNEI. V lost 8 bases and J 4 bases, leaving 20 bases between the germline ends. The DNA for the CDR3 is TGTGCCAGCGGAGGGGGAGTTATAGGGCCAGAGACCCAGTACTTC. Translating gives CASGGGVIGPETQYF. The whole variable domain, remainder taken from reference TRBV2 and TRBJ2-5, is EPEVTQTPSHQVTQMGQEVILRCVPISNHLYFYWYRQILGQKVEFLVSFYNNEISEKSEIFDDQFSVERPDGSNFTLKIRSTKLEDSAMYFCASGGGVIGPETQYFGPGTRLLVL.

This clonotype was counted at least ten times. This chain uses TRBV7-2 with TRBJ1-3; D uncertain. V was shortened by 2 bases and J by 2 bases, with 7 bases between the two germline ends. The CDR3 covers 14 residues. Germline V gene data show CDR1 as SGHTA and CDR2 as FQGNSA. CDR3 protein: CASSLTTAGNTIYF. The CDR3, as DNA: TGTGCCAGCAGCTTAACGACGGCTGGAAACACCATATATTTT.

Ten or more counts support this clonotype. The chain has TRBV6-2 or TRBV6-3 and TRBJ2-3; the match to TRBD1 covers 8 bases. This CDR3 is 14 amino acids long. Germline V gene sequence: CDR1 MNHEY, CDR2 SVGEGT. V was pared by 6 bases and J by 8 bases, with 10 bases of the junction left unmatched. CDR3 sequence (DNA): TGTGCCAGCAGACCGGGACAGGAGTGGAGTACGCAGTATTTT. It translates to CASRPGQEWSTQYF.

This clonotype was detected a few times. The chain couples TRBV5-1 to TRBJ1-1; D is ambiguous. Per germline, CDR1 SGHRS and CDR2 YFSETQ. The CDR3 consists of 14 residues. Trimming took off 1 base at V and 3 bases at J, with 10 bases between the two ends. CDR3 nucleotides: TGCGCCAGCAGCTTGACGGGGTTTGACACTGAAGCTTTCTTT. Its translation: CASSLTGFDTEAFF.

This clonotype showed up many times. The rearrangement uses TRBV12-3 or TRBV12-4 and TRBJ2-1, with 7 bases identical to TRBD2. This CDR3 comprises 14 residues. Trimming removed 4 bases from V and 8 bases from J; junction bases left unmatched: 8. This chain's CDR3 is CASSSGLAEDEQFF. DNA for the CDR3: TGTGCCAGCAGTTCGGGTCTAGCGGAGGATGAGCAGTTCTTC.

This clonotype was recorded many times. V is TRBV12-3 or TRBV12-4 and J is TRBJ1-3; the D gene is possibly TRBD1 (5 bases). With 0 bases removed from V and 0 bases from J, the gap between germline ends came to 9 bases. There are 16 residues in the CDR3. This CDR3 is CASSLALTASGNTIYF. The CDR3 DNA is TGTGCCAGCAGTTTAGCCCTGACAGCCTCTGGAAACACCATATATTTT.

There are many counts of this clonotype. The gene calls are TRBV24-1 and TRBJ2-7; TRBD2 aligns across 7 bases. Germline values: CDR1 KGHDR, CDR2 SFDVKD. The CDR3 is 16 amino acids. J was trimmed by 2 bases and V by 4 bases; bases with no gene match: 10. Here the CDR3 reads CATSEHTSAEPYEQYF. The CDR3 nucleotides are TGTGCCACCAGTGAACACACTAGCGCCGAACCCTACGAGCAGTACTTC.

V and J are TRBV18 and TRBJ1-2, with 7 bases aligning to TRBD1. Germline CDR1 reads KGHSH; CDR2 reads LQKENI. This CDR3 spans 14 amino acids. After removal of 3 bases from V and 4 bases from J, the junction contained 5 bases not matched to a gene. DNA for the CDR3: TGTGCCAGCTCACCGGGGCCAGGGGGCTATGGCTACACCTTC. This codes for CASSPGPGGYGYTF.

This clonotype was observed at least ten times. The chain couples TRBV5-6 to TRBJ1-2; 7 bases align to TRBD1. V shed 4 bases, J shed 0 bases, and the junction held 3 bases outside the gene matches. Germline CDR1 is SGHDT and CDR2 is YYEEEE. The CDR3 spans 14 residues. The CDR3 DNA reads TGTGCCAGCAGCATTGACAGGGCTAACTATGGCTACACCTTC. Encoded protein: CASSIDRANYGYTF.

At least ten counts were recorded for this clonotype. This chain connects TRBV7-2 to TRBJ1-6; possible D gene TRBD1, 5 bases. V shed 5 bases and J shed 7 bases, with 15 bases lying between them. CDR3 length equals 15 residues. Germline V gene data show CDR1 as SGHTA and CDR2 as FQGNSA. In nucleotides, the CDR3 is TGTGCCAGCAGCCCCGAAGGGGCCCGAAATTCACCCCTCCACTTT. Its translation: CASSPEGARNSPLHF.

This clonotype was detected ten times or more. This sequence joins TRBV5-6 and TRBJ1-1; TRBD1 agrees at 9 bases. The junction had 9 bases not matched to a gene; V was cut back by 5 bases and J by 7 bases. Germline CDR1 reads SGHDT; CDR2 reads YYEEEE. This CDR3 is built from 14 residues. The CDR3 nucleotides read TGTGCCAGCAGATACACAGGGGGCTGGGGTGAAGCTTTCTTT. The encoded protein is CASRYTGGWGEAFF.

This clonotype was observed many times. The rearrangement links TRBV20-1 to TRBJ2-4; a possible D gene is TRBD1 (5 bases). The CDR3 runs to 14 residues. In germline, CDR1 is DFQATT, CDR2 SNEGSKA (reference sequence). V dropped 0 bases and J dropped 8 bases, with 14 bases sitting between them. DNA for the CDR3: TGCAGTGCTAGAGAAGCAGGGTTTGGAGACATTCAGTACTTC. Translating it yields CSAREAGFGDIQYF.